These 26 T cell receptor beta chains share one sample of origin, sequenced in a study of blood T cell repertoires in COVID-19 (dated by TCRdb to the early 2020s). Library construction relied on the immunoSEQ multiplex PCR assay. TCRdb provides this immuneACCESS table in a form limited to in-frame rearrangements. Some clones are lacking; in checked studies, under half of them reflect an unresolved V gene, and why the rest are absent is not known. This sample has 150,000 to 250,000 clones in its table, and 70% to 85% of those were observed once. The top ten constitute 6.5% to 8.5% of the sample. The sequenced sample consisted of peripheral blood. The origin of the receptors is a human donor with acute or convalescent COVID-19. The donor label of this sample is uncertain.

The gene calls are TRBV5-1 and TRBJ2-7; 10 nucleotides match TRBD2. There are 16 residues in the CDR3. Germline CDR1 is SGHRS and CDR2 is YFSETQ. J gave up 4 bases and V 3 bases, and 10 bases lay outside the gene matches. CDR3 in DNA: TGCGCCAGCAGCTCGAGCTCTAGCGGGAGCGTGTACGAGCAGTACTTC. Translated, it gives CASSSSSSGSVYEQYF.

This clone is a singleton in its sample. The chain recombines TRBV10-3 with TRBJ1-2; D call uncertain. Germline values: CDR1 ENHRY, CDR2 SYGVKD. V was pared by 3 bases and J by 2 bases, with 7 bases between. The CDR3 length is 13 residues. The CDR3 region is CAISEMENYGYTF. The CDR3 region has the DNA TGTGCCATCAGTGAAATGGAGAACTATGGCTACACCTTC.

The rearrangement uses TRBV7-2 and TRBJ2-7; 14 positions agree with TRBD2. Germline lookup yields CDR1 SGHTA and CDR2 FQGNSA. The CDR3 is 18 residues long. V gave up 4 bases and J gave up 0 bases; unmatched junction bases: 8. The CDR3 sequence is CASSSGLAGGKLSYEQYF. The CDR3 nucleotides are TGTGCCAGCAGCTCCGGACTAGCGGGAGGTAAACTCTCCTACGAGCAGTACTTC.

The chain uses TRBV5-4 and TRBJ2-7, with D possibly TRBD2 on 5 matching bases. The V gene lost 4 bases and the J gene lost 6 bases, with 14 bases spanning the gap. The CDR3 contains 13 residues. Germline V gene lookup returns CDR1 SGHNT and CDR2 YYREEE (reference sequence). The CDR3 loop reads CASSLGGLPEQYF. CDR3 nucleotides: TGTGCCAGCAGCCTAGGCGGGCTGCCCGAGCAGTACTTC.

The chain couples TRBV5-1 to TRBJ1-6, with 8 bases lining up with TRBD1. The CDR3 loop spans 14 amino acids. Germline loops: CDR1 SGHRS, CDR2 YFSETQ. V lost 4 bases and J lost 8; bases outside the gene matches: 5. CDR3 in DNA: TGCGCCAGCAGCCCAGGACAGGGTGATTCACCCCTCCACTTT. Protein product: CASSPGQGDSPLHF.

The chain joins TRBV10-3 to TRBJ2-5, with D possibly matching TRBD1 (6 bases). This CDR3 contains 14 residues. Trimming cost V 2 bases and J 5 bases, with 12 bases left between them. Germline CDR1 is ENHRY and CDR2 is SYGVKD. The CDR3 DNA reads as TGTGCCATCAGTGAGAGGGACATCACGGAGACCCAGTACTTC. Translated: CAISERDITETQYF.

This clone was counted a few times. The rearrangement uses TRBV3-1 (or the pseudogene TRBV3-2) and TRBJ2-7; weak D call: TRBD1 (7 bases). The V gene's germline CDR1 is LGHDT and CDR2 YNNKEL (reference sequence). CDR3 length: 16 amino acids. Trimming removed 0 bases at V and 1 base at J, with 13 bases between. The CDR3 DNA reads TGTGCCAGCAGCCAAGATTCGCAGGGGGGTTCCTACGAGCAGTACTTC. Translated: CASSQDSQGGSYEQYF.

The chain has TRBV29-1 and TRBJ2-3, with TRBD2 matching 12 bases. Germline CDR1 SQVTM, CDR2 ANQGSEA. This CDR3 comprises 15 residues. V dropped 4 bases and J dropped 2; count of bases not matched to a gene: 4. The CDR3 loop reads CSVGTSGETTDTQYF. The CDR3 DNA is TGCAGCGTTGGGACTAGCGGGGAAACCACAGATACGCAGTATTTT.

This clone was picked up one time. The V gene is TRBV4-2, the J gene TRBJ1-2, with a tentative D call TRBD1 (6 bases). The CDR3 has 15 residues. V lost 3 bases, J lost 2 bases, and 13 bases lay in between. Germline loops: CDR1 LGHNA, CDR2 YNFKEQ. The CDR3 spells CASSQETGQNYGYTF. DNA of the CDR3: TGTGCCAGCAGCCAGGAGACAGGCCAGAACTATGGCTACACCTTC.

The chain employs TRBV9 and TRBJ2-2; 8 bases map to TRBD1. V was pared by 0 bases and J by 7 bases, with 8 bases of the junction left unmatched. Germline V gene data show CDR1 as SGDLS and CDR2 as YYNGEE. The CDR3 is 16 amino acids. The CDR3 DNA is TGTGCCAGCAGCGTAGCCTGGACAGGGTTCCACGGGGAGCTGTTTTTT. This codes for CASSVAWTGFHGELFF.

The V and J genes are TRBV7-2 and TRBJ2-5, with TRBD1 as a possible D gene (8 bases). With 2 bases removed from V and 4 bases from J, the gap between germline ends came to 11 bases. This CDR3 comprises 14 residues. CDR1 and CDR2 from the germline V gene are SGHTA and FQGNSA. CDR3 sequence (DNA): TGTGCCAGCAGCTTAACAGGGGGGGCAGAGACCCAGTACTTC. It codes for CASSLTGGAETQYF.

The chain joins TRBV29-1 to TRBJ2-5, with TRBD1 identical over 8 bases. CDR3 length: 14 residues. Germline trimming cut 6 bases from V and 4 bases from J; bases unmatched to any gene: 10. Germline-derived CDR1 and CDR2 are SQVTM and ANQGSEA. CDR3 in amino acids: CSVGRTGSLETQYF. The CDR3 DNA is TGCAGCGTGGGTAGGACAGGGTCCTTAGAGACCCAGTACTTC. Full variable domain (missing parts from reference TRBV29-1 and TRBJ2-5): SAVISQKPSRDICQRGTSLTIQCQVDSQVTMMFWYRQQPGQSLTLIATANQGSEATYESGFVIDKFPISRPNLTFSTLTVSNMSPEDSSIYLCSVGRTGSLETQYFGPGTRLLVL.

This clone has more than one count but fewer than ten. The chain has TRBV24-1 and TRBJ1-2; TRBD1 is a possible D gene (6 bases). The V gene's germline CDR1 is KGHDR and CDR2 SFDVKD. With 0 bases removed from V and 0 bases from J, the gap between germline ends came to 10 bases. This CDR3 is built from 16 residues. CDR3 DNA sequence: TGTGCCACCAGTGATTTGCCGGACAGAGCTAACTATGGCTACACCTTC. This translates into CATSDLPDRANYGYTF.

CDR3 sequence: CASSLSRASNQPQHF. The CDR3 bases are TGTGCCAGCAGTTTAAGCAGGGCTAGCAATCAGCCCCAGCATTTT. The chain couples TRBV28 to TRBJ1-5, with D perhaps TRBD1 (5 bases). This CDR3 comprises 15 residues. Germline loops: CDR1 MDHEN, CDR2 SYDVKM. V dropped 2 bases and J dropped 0 bases, with 8 bases sitting between them. Full variable domain (outside the CDR3, taken from reference TRBV28 and TRBJ1-5): DVKVTQSSRYLVKRTGEKVFLECVQDMDHENMFWYRQDPGLGLRLIYFSYDVKMKEKGDIPEGYSVSREKKERFSLILESASTNQTSMYLCASSLSRASNQPQHFGDGTRLSIL.

This chain uses TRBV29-1 with TRBJ2-4; perhaps TRBD1 as D (5 bases). Looked up from germline, CDR1 is SQVTM and CDR2 is ANQGSEA. Trimming left V 6 bases short and J 0 bases short, with 12 bases between. This CDR3 is 14 amino acids long. The chain's CDR3 is CSVAAGLAKNIQYF. The CDR3 DNA follows: TGCAGCGTCGCCGCAGGGTTAGCCAAAAACATTCAGTACTTC.

This chain uses TRBV4-2 with TRBJ1-4; unclear D gene. Trimming pared 2 bases from V and 0 bases from J, leaving 4 bases between. CDR3 length: 14 residues. Germline V gene lookup returns CDR1 LGHNA and CDR2 YNFKEQ. CDR3 nucleotides: TGTGCCAGCAGCCAATCTGCAACTAATGAAAAACTGTTTTTT. It is translated as CASSQSATNEKLFF.

The J gene is TRBJ2-3, the V gene TRBV27, with D perhaps TRBD2 (5 bases). Trimming shortened V by 3 bases and J by 4 bases, and 26 bases separated the two germline ends. This CDR3 has 19 amino acids. Germline-derived CDR1 and CDR2 are MNHEY and SMNVEV (reference sequence). CDR3 bases: TGTGCCAGCAGTTTGAGAAGCCTTGCCTTAGTTCCTAGCTCAGATACGCAGTATTTT. Its protein is CASSLRSLALVPSSDTQYF.

There are a few counts of this clone. The rearrangement uses TRBV30 and TRBJ2-3; D may be TRBD2 (6 bases). Trimming took off 0 bases at V and 1 base at J, with 11 bases between the two ends. The length of the CDR3 is 15 residues. The V gene's germline CDR1 is GTSNPN and CDR2 SVGIG (reference sequence). CDR3: CAWSVLSSGTDTQYF. The CDR3 nucleotides read TGTGCCTGGAGTGTACTGTCTAGCGGCACAGATACGCAGTATTTT.

The chain recombines TRBV5-4 with TRBJ2-1; 7 nucleotides align to TRBD1. This CDR3 has 16 residues. V shed 2 bases and J 5 bases; nucleotides not matched to a gene: 10. Germline V gene sequence: CDR1 SGHNT, CDR2 YYREEE (reference sequence). For the CDR3, the DNA is TGTGCCAGCAGCTTTGAGGGGGCTAGTGTCAACAATGAGCAGTTCTTC. This gives the protein CASSFEGASVNNEQFF.

The V call is TRBV30, the J call TRBJ2-5, with 8 bases aligning to TRBD2. The junction had 10 bases not matched to a gene; V was cut back by 2 bases and J by 5 bases. Germline CDR1 GTSNPN, CDR2 SVGIG (reference sequence). The CDR3 runs to 15 residues. CDR3 amino acids: CAWSPLGAGVETQYF. Written as DNA, the CDR3 is TGTGCCTGGAGTCCGCTGGGAGCGGGAGTTGAGACCCAGTACTTC.

The V call is TRBV5-1, the J call TRBJ2-3; 8 nucleotides line up with TRBD2. V gave up 7 bases and J gave up 0 bases; unmatched junction bases: 10. CDR3 length: 16 residues. Germline CDR1 reads SGHRS; CDR2 reads YFSETQ. This CDR3 reads CASCSLGGGSTDTQYF. In DNA form, the CDR3 reads TGCGCCAGCTGCTCCCTGGGCGGGGGGAGCACAGATACGCAGTATTTT.

The chain has TRBV7-3 and TRBJ2-3, with a weak D call TRBD2 (5 bases). Germline V lookup: CDR1 SGHTA, CDR2 FQGTGA. CDR3 length: 15 residues. The V gene lost 0 bases and the J gene lost 3 bases, with 10 bases spanning the gap. The CDR3 region has the DNA TGTGCCAGCAGCTTAACGGGAGTGAGGACAGATACGCAGTATTTT. This translates into CASSLTGVRTDTQYF.

The V gene is TRBV5-1, the J gene TRBJ2-7, with 16 bases identical to TRBD2. CDR3 length equals 16 residues. The germline V gene encodes CDR1 SGHRS and CDR2 YFSETQ. The J segment lost 5 bases and the V segment lost 4 bases, leaving 6 bases of the junction unmatched. CDR3 residues: CASSLGTSGRADEQYF. DNA for the CDR3: TGCGCCAGCAGCCTCGGGACTAGCGGGAGGGCCGACGAGCAGTACTTC.

The rearrangement joins TRBV7-3 to TRBJ2-7; tentative D call: TRBD2 (6 bases). The CDR3 covers 14 residues. Germline V gene data show CDR1 as SGHTA and CDR2 as FQGTGA. V lost 2 bases, J lost 3 bases, and 11 bases lay in between. The chain's CDR3 is CASSLYGSHYEQYF. The CDR3 DNA reads TGTGCCAGCAGCTTATACGGGAGCCACTACGAGCAGTACTTC.

The genes are TRBV5-1 and TRBJ2-1; 9 nucleotides line up with TRBD2. This CDR3 contains 15 residues. Germline V CDR1 and CDR2: SGHRS, YFSETQ. V gave up 0 bases and J gave up 7 bases; unmatched junction bases: 5. The CDR3 sequence: CASSLGAGGSNEQFF. CDR3 in DNA: TGCGCCAGCAGCTTGGGGGCGGGAGGGTCGAATGAGCAGTTCTTC.

The chain links TRBV24-1 to TRBJ1-3; D is uncertain. This CDR3 contains 15 residues. Germline CDR1 reads KGHDR; CDR2 reads SFDVKD. With 2 bases removed from V and 5 bases from J, the gap between germline ends came to 12 bases. The CDR3 DNA follows: TGTGCCACCAGTGATTCGGGAGGGAATCGAAACACCATATATTTT. It is translated as CATSDSGGNRNTIYF.